One T cell receptor beta chain is described in this entry. Its antigen is currently unknown. This sample was taken from a study of shared clonotypes between healthy human individuals. The repertoire was sequenced with immunoSEQ multiplex PCR; TCRdb's copy has only in-frame clones and lacks some. The table has hundreds of thousands of clones, 60% to 75% seen once; the top ten hold around 2%. Whole-study results and caveats: Memory subsets had estimated richness that was generally smaller than that of naive subsets.

This receptor was obtained from a woman in her 30s in good health. Sequenced sample: memory CD4+ T cells sorted from blood. Noted subset: CD45RA-negative fraction.

Written as DNA, the CDR3 is TGTGCCTGGACAACCTCTTATGGCTACACCTTC. It codes for CAWTTSYGYTF. The rearrangement joins TRBV30 to TRBJ1-2; D is undetermined. Between the trimmed V and J ends, which lost 4 bases and 5 bases, there was a span of 8 bases. CDR1 and CDR2 from the germline V gene are GTSNPN and SVGIG (reference sequence). The CDR3 is 11 amino acids. The full variable domain, completed using reference TRBV30 and TRBJ1-2, is SQTIHQWPATLVQPVGSPLSLECTVEGTSNPNLYWYRQAAGRGLQLLFYSVGIGQISSEVPQNLSASRPQDRQFILSSKKLLLSDSGFYLCAWTTSYGYTFGSGTRLTVV.